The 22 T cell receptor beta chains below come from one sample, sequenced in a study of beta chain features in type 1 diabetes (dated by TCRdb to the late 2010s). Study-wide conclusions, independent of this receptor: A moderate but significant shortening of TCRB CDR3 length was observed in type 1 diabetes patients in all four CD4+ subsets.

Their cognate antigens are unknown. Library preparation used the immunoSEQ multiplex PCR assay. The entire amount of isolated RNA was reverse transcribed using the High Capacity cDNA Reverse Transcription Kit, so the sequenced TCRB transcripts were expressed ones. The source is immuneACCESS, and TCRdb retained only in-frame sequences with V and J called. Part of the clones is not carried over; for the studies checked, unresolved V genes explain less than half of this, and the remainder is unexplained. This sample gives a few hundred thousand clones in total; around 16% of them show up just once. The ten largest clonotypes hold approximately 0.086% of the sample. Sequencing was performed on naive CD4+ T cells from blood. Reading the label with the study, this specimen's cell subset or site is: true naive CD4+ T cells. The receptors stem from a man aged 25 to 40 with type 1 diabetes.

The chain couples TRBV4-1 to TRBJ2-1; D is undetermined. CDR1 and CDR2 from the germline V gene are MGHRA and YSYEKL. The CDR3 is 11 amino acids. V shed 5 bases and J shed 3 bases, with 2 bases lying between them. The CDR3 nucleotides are TGCGCCAGCAGCGGCTACAATGAGCAGTTCTTC. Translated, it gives CASSGYNEQFF.

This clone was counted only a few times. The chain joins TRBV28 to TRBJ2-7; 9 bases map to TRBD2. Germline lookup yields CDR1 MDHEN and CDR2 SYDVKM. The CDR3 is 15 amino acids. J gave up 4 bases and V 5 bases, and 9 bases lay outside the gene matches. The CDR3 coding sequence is TGTGCCAGCAGTCCGAGGACAGCGGGAGGATACGAGCAGTACTTC. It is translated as CASSPRTAGGYEQYF. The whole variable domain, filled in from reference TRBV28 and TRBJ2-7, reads DVKVTQSSRYLVKRTGEKVFLECVQDMDHENMFWYRQDPGLGLRLIYFSYDVKMKEKGDIPEGYSVSREKKERFSLILESASTNQTSMYLCASSPRTAGGYEQYFGPGTRLTVT.

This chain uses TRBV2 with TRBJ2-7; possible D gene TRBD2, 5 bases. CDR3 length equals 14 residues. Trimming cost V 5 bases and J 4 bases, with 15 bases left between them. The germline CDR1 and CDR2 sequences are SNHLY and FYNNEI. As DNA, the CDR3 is TGTGCCAGCAGTACTGACACCGAGGGATACGAGCAGTACTTC. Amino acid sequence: CASSTDTEGYEQYF.

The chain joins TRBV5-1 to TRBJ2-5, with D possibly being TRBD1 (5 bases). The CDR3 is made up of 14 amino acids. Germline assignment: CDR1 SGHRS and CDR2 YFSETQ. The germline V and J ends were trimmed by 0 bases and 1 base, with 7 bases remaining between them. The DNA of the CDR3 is TGCGCCAGCAGCTTGGACAGGTTCCAAGAGACCCAGTACTTC. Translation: CASSLDRFQETQYF.

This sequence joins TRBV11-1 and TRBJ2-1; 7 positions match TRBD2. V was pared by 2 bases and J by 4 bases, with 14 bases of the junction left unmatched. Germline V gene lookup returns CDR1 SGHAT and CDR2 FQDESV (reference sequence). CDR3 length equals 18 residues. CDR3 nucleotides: TGTGCCAGCAGCTTATTCCTCGGGACTAATTCGAGATACAATGAGCAGTTCTTC. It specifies CASSLFLGTNSRYNEQFF.

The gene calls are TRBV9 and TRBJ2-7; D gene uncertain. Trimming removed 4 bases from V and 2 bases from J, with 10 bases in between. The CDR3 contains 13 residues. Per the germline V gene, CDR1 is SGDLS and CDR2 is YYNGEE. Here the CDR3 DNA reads TGTGCCAGCAGCCTAGATCGCGCCTACGAGCAGTACTTC. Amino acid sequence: CASSLDRAYEQYF.

CDR3: CASSQSGRSWDEQFF. CDR3 coding DNA: TGCGCCAGCAGCCAGAGCGGGAGAAGTTGGGATGAGCAGTTCTTC. This chain links TRBV5-1 with TRBJ2-1, with 8 bases that match TRBD2. V dropped 4 bases and J dropped 8; count of bases not matched to a gene: 11. Germline V gives CDR1 SGHRS, CDR2 YFSETQ. This CDR3 is 15 amino acids long. The full variable domain, in which reference TRBV5-1 and TRBJ2-1 provide the parts outside the CDR3, is KAGVTQTPRYLIKTRGQQVTLSCSPISGHRSVSWYQQTPGQGLQFLFEYFSETQRNKGNFPGRFSGRQFSNSRSEMNVSTLELGDSALYLCASSQSGRSWDEQFFGPGTRLTVL.

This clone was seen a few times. CDR3 sequence: CASSRGGSTGTDTQYF. The CDR3 region has the DNA TGTGCCAGCAGCCGAGGGGGCAGTACTGGGACAGATACGCAGTATTTT. The chain couples TRBV7-2 to TRBJ2-3; 7 nucleotides line up with TRBD1. V lost 5 bases, J lost 3 bases, and 11 bases stayed unmatched. CDR1 is SGHTA, CDR2 FQGNSA, per germline. This CDR3 contains 16 residues.

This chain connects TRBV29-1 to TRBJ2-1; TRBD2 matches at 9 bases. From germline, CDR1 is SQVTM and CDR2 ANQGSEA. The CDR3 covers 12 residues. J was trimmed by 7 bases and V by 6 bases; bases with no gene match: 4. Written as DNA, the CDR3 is TGCAGCGTCGGGACTAGCTGGAATGAGCAGTTCTTC. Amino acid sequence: CSVGTSWNEQFF.

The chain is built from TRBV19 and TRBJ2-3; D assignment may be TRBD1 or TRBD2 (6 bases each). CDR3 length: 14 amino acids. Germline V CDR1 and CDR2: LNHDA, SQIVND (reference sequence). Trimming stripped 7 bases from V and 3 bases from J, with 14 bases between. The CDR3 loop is CASIDGGTTDTQYF. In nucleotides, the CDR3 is TGTGCCAGTATAGACGGCGGGACAACAGATACGCAGTATTTT.

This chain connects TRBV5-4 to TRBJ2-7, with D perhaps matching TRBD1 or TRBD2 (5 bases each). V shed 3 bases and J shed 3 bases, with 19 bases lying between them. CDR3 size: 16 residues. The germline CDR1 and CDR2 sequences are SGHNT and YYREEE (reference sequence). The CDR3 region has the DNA TGTGCCAGCAGCTCAAAGACCGGGACCAATCTCTACGAGCAGTACTTC. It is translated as CASSSKTGTNLYEQYF. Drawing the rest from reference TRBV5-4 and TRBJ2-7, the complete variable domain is ETGVTQSPTHLIKTRGQQVTLRCSSQSGHNTVSWYQQALGQGPQFIFQYYREEENGRGNFPPRFSGLQFPNYSSELNVNALELDDSALYLCASSSKTGTNLYEQYFGPGTRLTVT.

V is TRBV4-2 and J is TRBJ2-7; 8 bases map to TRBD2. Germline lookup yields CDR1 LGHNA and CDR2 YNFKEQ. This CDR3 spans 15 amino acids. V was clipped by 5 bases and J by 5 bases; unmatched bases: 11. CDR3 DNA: TGTGCCAGCAGCTACCTGGGCGGGAGGACAAACGAGCAGTACTTC. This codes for CASSYLGGRTNEQYF.

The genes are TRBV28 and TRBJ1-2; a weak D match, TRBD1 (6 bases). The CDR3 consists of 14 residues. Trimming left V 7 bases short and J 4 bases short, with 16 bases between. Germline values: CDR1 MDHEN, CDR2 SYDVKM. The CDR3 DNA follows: TGTGCCAGCAATGGCCCCCAGGGGATCTATGGCTACACCTTC. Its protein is CASNGPQGIYGYTF.

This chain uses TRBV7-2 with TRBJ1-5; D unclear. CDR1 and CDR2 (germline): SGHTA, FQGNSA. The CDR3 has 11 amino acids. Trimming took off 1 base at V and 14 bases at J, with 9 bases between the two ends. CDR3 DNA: TGTGCCAGCAGCTTAGTGGGCCTCAAGCATTTT. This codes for CASSLVGLKHF.

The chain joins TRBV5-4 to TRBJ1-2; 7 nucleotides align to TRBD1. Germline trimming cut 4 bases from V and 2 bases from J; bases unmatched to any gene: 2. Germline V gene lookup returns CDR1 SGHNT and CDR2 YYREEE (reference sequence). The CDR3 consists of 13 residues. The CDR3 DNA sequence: TGTGCCAGCAGCGAGGGACAGAACTATGGCTACACCTTC. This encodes CASSEGQNYGYTF.

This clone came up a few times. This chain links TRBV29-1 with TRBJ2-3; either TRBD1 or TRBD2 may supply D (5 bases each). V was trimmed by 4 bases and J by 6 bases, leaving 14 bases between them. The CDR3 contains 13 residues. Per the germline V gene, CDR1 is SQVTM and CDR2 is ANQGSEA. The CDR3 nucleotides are TGCAGCGTTGCGGGGCAGGACGGCGATACGCAGTATTTT. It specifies CSVAGQDGDTQYF.

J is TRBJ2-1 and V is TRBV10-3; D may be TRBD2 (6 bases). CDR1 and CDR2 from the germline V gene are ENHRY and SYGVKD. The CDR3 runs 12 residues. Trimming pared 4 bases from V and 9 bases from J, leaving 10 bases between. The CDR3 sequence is CAISAGVAEQFF. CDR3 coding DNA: TGTGCCATCAGTGCGGGAGTTGCTGAGCAGTTCTTC.

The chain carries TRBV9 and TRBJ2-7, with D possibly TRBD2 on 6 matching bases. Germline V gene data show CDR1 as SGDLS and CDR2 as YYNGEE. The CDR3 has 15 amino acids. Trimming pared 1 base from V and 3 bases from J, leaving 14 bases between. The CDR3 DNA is TGTGCCAGCAGCGTAACGGACGGGAGATTCTACGAGCAGTACTTC. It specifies CASSVTDGRFYEQYF.

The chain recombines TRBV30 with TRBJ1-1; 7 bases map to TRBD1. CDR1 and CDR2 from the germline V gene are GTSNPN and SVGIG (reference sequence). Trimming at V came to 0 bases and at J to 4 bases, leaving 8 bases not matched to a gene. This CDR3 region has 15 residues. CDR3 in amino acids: CAWSVRDRVTTEAFF. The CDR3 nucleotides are TGTGCCTGGAGTGTACGCGACAGGGTGACCACTGAAGCTTTCTTT.

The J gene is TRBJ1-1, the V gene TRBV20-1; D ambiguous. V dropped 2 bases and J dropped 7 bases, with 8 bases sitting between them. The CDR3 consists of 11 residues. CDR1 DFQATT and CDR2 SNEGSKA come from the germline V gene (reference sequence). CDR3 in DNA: TGCAGTGCTAGAAGGCGGAATGAAGCTTTCTTT. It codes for CSARRRNEAFF.

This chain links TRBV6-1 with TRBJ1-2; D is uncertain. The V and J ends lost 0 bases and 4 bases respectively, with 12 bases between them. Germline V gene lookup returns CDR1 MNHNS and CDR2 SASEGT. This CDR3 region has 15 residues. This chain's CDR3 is CASSEASGRSYGYTF. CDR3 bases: TGTGCCAGCAGTGAAGCGTCTGGCAGGAGCTATGGCTACACCTTC.

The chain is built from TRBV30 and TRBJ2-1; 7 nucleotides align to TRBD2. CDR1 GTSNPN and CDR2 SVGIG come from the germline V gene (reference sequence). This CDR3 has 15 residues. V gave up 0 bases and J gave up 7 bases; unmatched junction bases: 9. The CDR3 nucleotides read TGTGCCTGGAGTGTAGGAGCGGGAAGTGTGAATGAGCAGTTCTTC. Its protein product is CAWSVGAGSVNEQFF.